The entry below gives a single TCR beta chain sequence along with its context. This clone is medium-sized (0.01 to 0.1%). It has no known antigen specificity. It has no much larger one-base neighbor in the sample; base qualities were not kept. The data originate from a study of immune cell composition in non-small cell lung cancer (dated by TCRdb to 2017 to 2019). At the level of the whole study: Histologic subtype, mostly lung adenocarcinoma or squamous cell carcinoma, was determined with H&E together with p63, CK5, Napsin A and TTF-1 immunohistochemistry. Using Adaptive Biotechnologies, the researchers ran TCR-beta sequencing on fewer than 35 paired NSCLC tumour and non-adjacent lung specimens, along with 20 to 30 tumour-only specimens. The subtype comparisons left out a handful of tumour specimens with TCR-beta data because those specimens were rare histological subtypes. Supplementary cohort #1, some 10 lung adenocarcinoma cases, had paired tumour/lung TCR-beta sequencing and TIL populations generated to assess tumour reactivity. Overall results and qualifications from the work: Tumour-associated clones >0.5% were found in nearly half of NSCLC cases, namely in around 33% of adenocarcinomas versus 65% to 80% of squamous carcinomas. No significant correlation was found between tumour TCR-beta clonality and smoking pack-years. In 10 adenocarcinoma cases, maximal tumour-associated clone frequency correlated strongly with TIL tumour reactivity, whereas overall clonality did not. Compared with lung adenocarcinoma tumours, lung squamous cell carcinoma showed significantly higher Top 10 clone scores and productive clonality. The reactivity cohort contained only approximately ten cases, and the tumour-reactive clones were not shown to have sequences in common with the dominant in vivo tumour-associated clones.

Genomic DNA was isolated with the QIAamp DNA kit from frozen aliquots of single-cell suspensions that had not been sorted. Surgically resected non-small cell lung cancer tissue was used for the tumour samples. Tissues arrived within 2 hours after resection and were immediately processed into single-cell suspensions. Tissue was mechanically dissociated and enzymatically digested with DNase I, collagenase I and hyaluronidase for approximately 29 minutes at 37 °C, then filtered and RBC-lysed. The CDR1 and CDR2 encoded by the germline V gene are MGHRA and YSYEKL. Inclusive of the bounding cysteine and phenylalanine, the CDR3 is 16 residues long. The only DNA kept is the CDR3, 48 bases in frame from the first base. V is clipped by 0 bases and J by 0 bases, and the sequence between their germline boundaries is 6 bases long. A two-step multiplex PCR amplified TCR-beta CDR3 regions from genomic DNA, and the second step of the PCR added Illumina-compatible adaptors. TCR-beta immunosequencing was performed on an Illumina platform as a commercial immunoSEQ service. Under the source paper's analysis protocol: Two measures summarised the repertoires: productive clonality, and Top 10 Clones, meaning the percentage of T-cell templates coming from the ten most frequent sequences. Values for productive clonality spanned 0 to 1, where a value of 1 indicated a monoclonal population. Tumour-associated clones were defined as sequences comprising at least 0.1% of tumour T-cell templates but absent from matched non-adjacent lung, identified via log10 scatter plots. Student's t-tests were used for two-group comparisons, ANOVA was used for stages, and linear regression was used for relationships, with analyses conducted in GraphPad Prism7 and R. TCRdb limited this immuneACCESS table to in-frame rearrangements with V and J called. A share of clones is missing; checked studies link under half to unresolved V genes, and the rest is unexplained. V and J calls plus clone size are reproduced from that table; the DNA served to infer D and trimming. In this sample the table shows 3,200 or so clones, 79% of which occur a single time. The ten biggest clones cover 36% of the sample.

Sequencing was done on a sample of lung tumor tissue. The clonotype originates from a human donor with non-small cell lung cancer. Recombination joined TRBV4-1 with TRBJ1-6; the D gene assignment is ambiguous. The CDR3 reads CASSQEPSSYNSPLHF. The bases are TGCGCCAGCAGCCAAGAACCCAGCTCCTATAATTCACCCCTCCACTTT.